This paragraph covers one T cell receptor beta chain sequence. CDR1 and CDR2 from the germline V gene are SGHVS and FNYEAQ. With 8 bases clipped from V and 3 bases from J, the junction kept 4 bases outside the gene matches. This CDR3 comprises 16 residues. Method: immunoSEQ multiplex PCR; TCRdb's copy keeps in-frame clones and lacks some. The sample consists of tens of thousands of clones, roughly 91% of them appearing once. The source of the sample is a study of cytomegalovirus exposure and HLA in healthy donors. The sequence derives from a woman aged 18-30 years in good health and CMV-seronegative. The rearrangement links TRBV7-6 to TRBJ2-2; 15 bases map to TRBD2. Sequencing input: PBMCs. DNA of the CDR3: TGTGCCAGCGGACTAGCGGGGGGGCTGGACACCGGGGAGCTGTTTTTT. Translation: CASGLAGGLDTGELFF.